These T cell receptor beta chains were read from a single sample in a study of cytomegalovirus exposure and HLA in healthy donors. Sequencing used immunoSEQ multiplex PCR; TCRdb keeps in-frame clones, though not all of them. The sample contains 140,000 to 150,000 clones, 75% of which appear only once. The sequenced material came from PBMCs. Receptors originate from a man younger than 40 in good health and CMV-seronegative. Each CDR3 is given with its conserved first and last residue. Each record gives: J gene, D gene, V gene, CDR3 DNA, CDR3 protein. The D gene is left open where the match is weak.

J: TRBJ2-3; D: .; V: TRBV2; DNA: TGTGCCAGCAGTGAAGTGAGCGGGCAGGGCACAGATACGCAGTATTTT; CDR3: CASSEVSGQGTDTQYF
J: TRBJ2-5; D: .; V: TRBV6-5; DNA: TGTGCCAGCAGTTACGGGGGGAACGGCCAAGAGACCCAGTACTTC; CDR3: CASSYGGNGQETQYF
J: TRBJ1-1; D: TRBD1; V: TRBV28; DNA: TGTGCCATCATTTCACAGGGGGCCGCTGAAGCTTTCTTT; CDR3: CAIISQGAAEAFF
J: TRBJ2-3; D: .; V: TRBV5-1; DNA: TGCGCCAGCAGCCCGGCTGGGCTTTCTAGCACAGATACGCAGTATTTT; CDR3: CASSPAGLSSTDTQYF
J: TRBJ1-2; D: TRBD1; V: TRBV6-5; DNA: TGTGCCAGCAGGTCGGACAGGGCGTATGGCTACACCTTC; CDR3: CASRSDRAYGYTF
J: TRBJ2-2; D: TRBD1; V: TRBV11-2; DNA: TGTGCCAGCAGCTTAGGGACGACAGGGAAAAGCACCGGGGAGCTGTTTTTT; CDR3: CASSLGTTGKSTGELFF
J: TRBJ2-7; D: .; V: TRBV6-1; DNA: TGTGCCAGCAGTCCCACTTCTAGCGTGGTCTACGAGCAGTACTTC; CDR3: CASSPTSSVVYEQYF
J: TRBJ1-5; D: .; V: TRBV19; DNA: TGTGCCAGCTTGGGTCGGGGGGATCAGCCCCAGCATTTT; CDR3: CASLGRGDQPQHF
J: TRBJ1-3; D: .; V: TRBV7-9; DNA: TGTGCCAGCAGCTCTCCAGGGGGAAACACCATATATTTT; CDR3: CASSSPGGNTIYF
J: TRBJ2-6; D: .; V: TRBV9; DNA: TGTGCCAGCAGCGTAGCTTTGGGCCCCTCTGGGGCCAACGGCCTGACTTTC; CDR3: CASSVALGPSGANGLTF
J: TRBJ2-6; D: .; V: TRBV19; DNA: TGTGCCAGTAGTATACAGGCAGGGGCTGCTGGGGCCAACGTCCTGACTTTC; CDR3: CASSIQAGAAGANVLTF
J: TRBJ1-2; D: TRBD1; V: TRBV18; DNA: TGTGCCAGCTCACCGGGACAGGGAAATTCTGGCTACACCTTC; CDR3: CASSPGQGNSGYTF
J: TRBJ2-3; D: TRBD2; V: TRBV9; DNA: TGTGCCAGCAGCGCACTAGCGGGGGGGGCCGGGGATACGCAGTATTTT; CDR3: CASSALAGGAGDTQYF
J: TRBJ2-7; D: .; V: TRBV30; DNA: TGTGCCTGGAGGGCCGGGACTTCCTCCTACGAGCAGTACTTC; CDR3: CAWRAGTSSYEQYF